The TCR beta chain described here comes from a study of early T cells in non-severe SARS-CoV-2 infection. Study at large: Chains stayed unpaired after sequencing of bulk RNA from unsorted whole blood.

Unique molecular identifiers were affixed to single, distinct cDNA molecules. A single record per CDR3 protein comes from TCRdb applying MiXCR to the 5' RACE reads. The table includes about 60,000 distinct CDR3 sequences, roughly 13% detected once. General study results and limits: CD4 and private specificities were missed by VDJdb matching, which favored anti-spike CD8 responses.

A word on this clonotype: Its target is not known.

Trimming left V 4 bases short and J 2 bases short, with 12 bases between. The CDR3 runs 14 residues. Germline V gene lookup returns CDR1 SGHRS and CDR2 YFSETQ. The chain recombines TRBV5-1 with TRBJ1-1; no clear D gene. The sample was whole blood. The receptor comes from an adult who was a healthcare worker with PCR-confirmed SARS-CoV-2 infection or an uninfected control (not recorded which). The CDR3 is CASSNPTGNTEAFF. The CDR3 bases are TGCGCCAGCAGCAACCCGACGGGAAACACTGAAGCTTTCTTT.